These T cell receptor beta chains were read from a single sample in a study of blood T cell repertoires in COVID-19. Sequencing used immunoSEQ multiplex PCR; TCRdb keeps in-frame clones, though not all of them. This table has roughly 110,000 clones, over 70% appearing once. What was sequenced was peripheral blood. These receptors all come from a man aged 45 to 65 with acute or convalescent COVID-19. Each CDR3 is given with its conserved first and last residue. The order of the fields is J gene, clone size, V gene, D gene, CDR3 DNA, CDR3 protein. D genes are given only for firm matches. Expanded clones get a size class; other rows say once, few or many, or leave the size out.

j_call: TRBJ1-1; clone_size: once; v_call: TRBV12-3/TRBV12-4; d_call: -; cdr3_nt: TGTGCCAGCAGTTACGGGACAGAAGCTTTCTTT; cdr3_aa: CASSYGTEAFF
j_call: TRBJ1-2; clone_size: -; v_call: TRBV5-6; d_call: -; cdr3_nt: TGTGCCAGCAGCCGGGTATTCCGGGACATACTACGACGAGAAGGCTACACCTTC; cdr3_aa: CASSRVFRDILRREGYTF
j_call: TRBJ1-1; clone_size: -; v_call: TRBV9; d_call: TRBD1; cdr3_nt: TGTGCCAGCAGCTCTCGGACAGGGGGGAACACTGAAGCTTTCTTT; cdr3_aa: CASSSRTGGNTEAFF
j_call: TRBJ1-1; clone_size: -; v_call: TRBV7-3; d_call: -; cdr3_nt: TGTGCCAGCAGCCATGGGGGGGATGACACTGAAGCTTTCTTT; cdr3_aa: CASSHGGDDTEAFF
j_call: TRBJ2-5; clone_size: -; v_call: TRBV5-6; d_call: -; cdr3_nt: TGTGCCAGCAGCTTGTGGGGGCGCGGAGAGACCCAGTACTTC; cdr3_aa: CASSLWGRGETQYF
j_call: TRBJ2-3; clone_size: -; v_call: TRBV5-4; d_call: TRBD2; cdr3_nt: TGTGCCAGCAAGCCCAGGGTTTCGGGGGGGAGGGATACGCAGTATTTT; cdr3_aa: CASKPRVSGGRDTQYF
j_call: TRBJ1-2; clone_size: -; v_call: TRBV10-3; d_call: -; cdr3_nt: TGTGCCATCAGTGAGTCCAACAGGGCAGGCTATGGCTACACCTTC; cdr3_aa: CAISESNRAGYGYTF
j_call: TRBJ1-2; clone_size: -; v_call: TRBV19; d_call: -; cdr3_nt: TGTGCCAGTACCCCAGGTCAGGCCGATTATGGCTACACCTTC; cdr3_aa: CASTPGQADYGYTF
j_call: TRBJ2-2; clone_size: -; v_call: TRBV6-5; d_call: TRBD1; cdr3_nt: TGTGCCAGCAGGGTGGGACAGGGCGGCGCCGGGGAGCTGTTTTTT; cdr3_aa: CASRVGQGGAGELFF
j_call: TRBJ1-6; clone_size: -; v_call: TRBV6-1; d_call: -; cdr3_nt: TGTGCCAGCAGTGAAGCCGACAATTATAATTCACCCCTCCACTTT; cdr3_aa: CASSEADNYNSPLHF
j_call: TRBJ1-1; clone_size: few; v_call: TRBV19; d_call: -; cdr3_nt: TGTGCCAGTAGTAGTGACAGTCGGAACACTGAAGCTTTCTTT; cdr3_aa: CASSSDSRNTEAFF
j_call: TRBJ1-4; clone_size: -; v_call: TRBV30; d_call: -; cdr3_nt: TGTGCCTGGACTAGGGGGGGCGCGGATGAAAAACTGTTTTTT; cdr3_aa: CAWTRGGADEKLFF
j_call: TRBJ1-1; clone_size: once; v_call: TRBV19; d_call: -; cdr3_nt: TGTGCCAGTAATTCAGGGTATGCCACTGAAGCTTTCTTT; cdr3_aa: CASNSGYATEAFF
j_call: TRBJ1-2; clone_size: -; v_call: TRBV3-1/TRBV3-2; d_call: TRBD1; cdr3_nt: TGTGCCAGCAGCCAGGGGACAGGGTCTGGCTACACCTTC; cdr3_aa: CASSQGTGSGYTF
j_call: TRBJ1-6; clone_size: -; v_call: TRBV3-1/TRBV3-2; d_call: -; cdr3_nt: TGTGCCAGCAGCCCATTAATCAGGGTTTCACCCCTCCACTTT; cdr3_aa: CASSPLIRVSPLHF
j_call: TRBJ2-3; clone_size: -; v_call: TRBV28; d_call: TRBD2; cdr3_nt: TGTGCCAGCAGTTCAAGTCCGGGACTAGCGGGGGCCCTCAGCACAGATACGCAGTATTTT; cdr3_aa: CASSSSPGLAGALSTDTQYF
j_call: TRBJ1-5; clone_size: few; v_call: TRBV6-6; d_call: -; cdr3_nt: TGTGCCAGCAGTACCCGTACTTATCAGCCCCAGCATTTT; cdr3_aa: CASSTRTYQPQHF
j_call: TRBJ1-2; clone_size: -; v_call: TRBV28; d_call: -; cdr3_nt: TGTGCCAGCAGTTTAGGAGGGGCCGCCAACTATGGCTACACCTTC; cdr3_aa: CASSLGGAANYGYTF